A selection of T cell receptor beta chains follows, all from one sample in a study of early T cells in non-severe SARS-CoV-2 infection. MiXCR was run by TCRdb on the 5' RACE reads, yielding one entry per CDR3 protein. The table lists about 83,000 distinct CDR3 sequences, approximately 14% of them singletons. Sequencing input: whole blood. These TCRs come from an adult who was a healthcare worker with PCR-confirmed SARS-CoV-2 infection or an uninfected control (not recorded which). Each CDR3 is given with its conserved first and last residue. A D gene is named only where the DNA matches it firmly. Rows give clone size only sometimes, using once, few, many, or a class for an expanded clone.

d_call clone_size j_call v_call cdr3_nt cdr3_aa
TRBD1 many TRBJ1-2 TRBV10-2 TGCGCCAGCAGTGAGCCGGACAGGGGCTACACCTTC CASSEPDRGYTF
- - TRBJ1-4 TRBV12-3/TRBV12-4 TGTGCCAGCAGTTTGATCCCCCAGACTGAAAAACTGTTTTTT CASSLIPQTEKLFF
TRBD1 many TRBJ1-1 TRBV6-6 TGTGCCAGCAGTTCCGACAGGGGGCGGAACACTGAAGCTTTCTTT CASSSDRGRNTEAFF
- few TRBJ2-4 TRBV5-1 TGCGCCAGCAGCTTGGGGTCGGGAGCCAAAAACATTCAGTACTTC CASSLGSGAKNIQYF
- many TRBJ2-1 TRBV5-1 TGCGCCAGCAGCTTGGTAGGTACCCAGGGGAGCTCCTACAATGAGCAGTTCTTC CASSLVGTQGSSYNEQFF
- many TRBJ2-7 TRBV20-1 TGCAGTGCGCCCCGGGTCGGTACCTCCTACGAGCAGTACTTC CSAPRVGTSYEQYF
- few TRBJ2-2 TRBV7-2 TGTGCCAGCGGCCTGAACTTCGCGAACACCGGGGAGCTGTTTTTT CASGLNFANTGELFF
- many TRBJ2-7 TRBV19 TGTGCCAGTAGTCCGATCGGCCACCTCGAGCAGTACTTC CASSPIGHLEQYF
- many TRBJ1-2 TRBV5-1 TGCGCCAGCAGCCCGCGGACCAGGGGAATTGGACACAAAGGCTACACCTTC CASSPRTRGIGHKGYTF
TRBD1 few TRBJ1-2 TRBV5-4 TGTGCCAGCAATCCTGGGACAGACTATGGCTACACCTTC CASNPGTDYGYTF
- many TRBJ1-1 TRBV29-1 TGCAGCGTACAGGGTCGGGTAGCTTTCTTT CSVQGRVAFF
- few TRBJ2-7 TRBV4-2 TGTGCCAGCAGCACAGCAGTGCCCCCCTACGAGCAGTACTTC CASSTAVPPYEQYF
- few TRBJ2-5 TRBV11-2 TGTGCCAGCAGCTCTAAACCCCAAGAGACCCAGTACTTC CASSSKPQETQYF
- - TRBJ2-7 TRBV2 TGTGCCAGCAGTGGGAGGCCCTACGAGCAGTACTTC CASSGRPYEQYF
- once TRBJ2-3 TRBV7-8 TGTGCCAGCAGCTTTGGTGCGACTAGGGATACGCAGTATTTT CASSFGATRDTQYF
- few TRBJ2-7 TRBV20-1 TGCAGTGCTAGAGGGGCCCACGAGCAGTACTTC CSARGAHEQYF
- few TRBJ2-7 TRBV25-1 TGTGCCAGCAGTGAAATAACCGAGCAGTACTTC CASSEITEQYF
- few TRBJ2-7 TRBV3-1 TGTGCCAGCAGCCAAGGGGGTAGCCTGCACGAGCAGTACTTC CASSQGGSLHEQYF
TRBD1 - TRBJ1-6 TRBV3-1 TGTGCCAGCAACCCGACAGGGAGCTCCTATAATTCACCCCTCCACTTT CASNPTGSSYNSPLHF
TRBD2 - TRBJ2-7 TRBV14 TGTGCCAGCAGCCCCGGATCCGGGGGGTCCTACGAGCAGTACTTC CASSPGSGGSYEQYF
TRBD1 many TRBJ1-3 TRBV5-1 TGCGCCAGCAGCTTGGGGGACAGGTTCTCTGGAAACACCATATATTTT CASSLGDRFSGNTIYF
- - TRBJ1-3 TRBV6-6 TGTGCCAGCAGTTACTCTACCAGGGCGGGAGGAAACACCATATATTTT CASSYSTRAGGNTIYF
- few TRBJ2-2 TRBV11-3 TGTGCCAGCAGCTTAATTCACGCCGGGGAGCTGTTTTTT CASSLIHAGELFF
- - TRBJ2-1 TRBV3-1 TGTGCCAGCAGCCAAGATCAAGGGGGTGGGGGGAATATAGGTGAGCAGTTCTTC CASSQDQGGGGNIGEQFF
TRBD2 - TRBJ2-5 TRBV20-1 TGCAGTGCTACGGGGACTAGCGGGGGAGAGACCCAGTACTTC CSATGTSGGETQYF
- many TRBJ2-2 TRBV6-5 TGTGCCAGCAGTTTTTCACGGACTATCACCGGGGAGCTGTTTTTT CASSFSRTITGELFF
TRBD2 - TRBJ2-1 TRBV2 TGTGCCAGCAGTGACGGGGCGGGGGTCCGCGGGAATGAGCAGCTCTTC CASSDGAGVRGNEQLF
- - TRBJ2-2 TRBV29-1 TGCAGCGTTTTGCTAGACTCGAAACCCGGGGAGCTGTTTTTT CSVLLDSKPGELFF
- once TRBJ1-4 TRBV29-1 TGCAGCGTTGAAGAGGGGGTAGGGCGCAATGAAAAACTGTTTTTT CSVEEGVGRNEKLFF
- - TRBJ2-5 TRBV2 TGTGCCAGCAGTGAAGCGGATTTTCGCCAAGAGACCCAGTACTTC CASSEADFRQETQYF
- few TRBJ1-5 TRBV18 TGTGCCAGCTCAACATCTACAGGGTCCAATCAGCCCCAGCATTTT CASSTSTGSNQPQHF
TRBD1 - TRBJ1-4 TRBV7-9 TGTGCCAGCAGCTCGGGACAGGCTGCAAGAGAAAAACTGTTTTTT CASSSGQAAREKLFF
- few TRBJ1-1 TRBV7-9 TGTGCCAGCAGCTTAGAGGGCCTACGGGGGACTGAAGCTTTCTTT CASSLEGLRGTEAFF
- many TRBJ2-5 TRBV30 TGTGCCTGGAGTTCGGGGGGCCAGGGGACCCAGTACTTC CAWSSGGQGTQYF
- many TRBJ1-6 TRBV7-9 TGTGCCAGCAGCTTAACGGACAGTAATTCACCCCTCCACTTT CASSLTDSNSPLHF
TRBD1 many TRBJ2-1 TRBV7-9 TGTGCCAGCGACAGGGGCAGTATTTACAATGAGCAGTTCTTC CASDRGSIYNEQFF
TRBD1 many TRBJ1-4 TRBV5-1 TGCGCCAGCAGCCGAAACCGGGACAGAAGAGAGAAACTGTTTTTT CASSRNRDRREKLFF
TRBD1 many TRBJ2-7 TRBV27 TGTGCCAGCAGTCCGATTTCAGGGACAGGCCCTCGCGAGCAGTACTTC CASSPISGTGPREQYF
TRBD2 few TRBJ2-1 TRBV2 TGTGCCAGCACCCTAGGTACTAGCGGGGTGCATGAGCAGTTCTTC CASTLGTSGVHEQFF
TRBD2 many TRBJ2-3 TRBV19 TGTGCCAGTCGCCACGGCGGGGGAACGACAGATACGCAGTATTTT CASRHGGGTTDTQYF
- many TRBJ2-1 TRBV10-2 TGCGCCAGCAGCCTACAGTGGAATGAGCAGTTCTTC CASSLQWNEQFF
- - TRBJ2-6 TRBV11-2 TGTGCCAGCAGCCCCATGACACGGACTAACTCTGGGGCCAACGTCCTGACTTTC CASSPMTRTNSGANVLTF
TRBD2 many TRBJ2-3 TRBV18 TGTGCCAGCTCCCCGCTCGCAAGACTAGCGGGGGCTTTCACAGATACGCAGTATTTT CASSPLARLAGAFTDTQYF
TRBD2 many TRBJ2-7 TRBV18 TGTGCCAGCTCACCTGGGAGGGTGTCGGGCTACGAGCAGTACTTC CASSPGRVSGYEQYF
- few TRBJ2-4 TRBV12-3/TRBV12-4 TGTGCCAGCAGTTTTATGGGGGCTGGAAACATTCAGTACTTC CASSFMGAGNIQYF
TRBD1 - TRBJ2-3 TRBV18 TGTGCCAGCTCACCTGTTCCCAGGACAGGGGTACATACGCAGTATTTT CASSPVPRTGVHTQYF
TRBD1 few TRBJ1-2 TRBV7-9 TGTGCCAGCAGCCCGCCCGGACAGGGCTATGGCTACACCTTC CASSPPGQGYGYTF
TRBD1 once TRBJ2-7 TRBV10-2 TGCGCCATGGGGGACAGCCAGTACGAGCAGTACTTC CAMGDSQYEQYF
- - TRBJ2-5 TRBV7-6 TGTGCCAGCAGCTTAGTGGCGGAGGGAGAGACCCAGTACTTC CASSLVAEGETQYF
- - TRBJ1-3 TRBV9 TGTGCCAGCAGCGTAGTGGGCAAGAGCTCTGGAAACACCATATATTTT CASSVVGKSSGNTIYF
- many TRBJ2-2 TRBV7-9 TGTGCCAGCAGCCCCATGTCTGCGGTCAGGTCCGGGGAGCTGTTTTTT CASSPMSAVRSGELFF
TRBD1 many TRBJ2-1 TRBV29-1 TGCAGCGTTGAACCCCTAAGGCCCGGGACAGGTATCCTAAGGGATGAGCAGTTCTTC CSVEPLRPGTGILRDEQFF
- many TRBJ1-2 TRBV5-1 TGCGCCAGCAGCTTGGACCCAGACGGCAACGGGGGTACTTATGGCTACACCTTC CASSLDPDGNGGTYGYTF
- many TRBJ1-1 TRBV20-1 TGCAGTGCTAGAGATCTGGGTGTAGGGACTGAAGCTTTCTTT CSARDLGVGTEAFF
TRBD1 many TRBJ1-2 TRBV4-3 TGCGCCAGCAGCCCCAAGACAGGGGCCGACTATGGCTACACCTTC CASSPKTGADYGYTF